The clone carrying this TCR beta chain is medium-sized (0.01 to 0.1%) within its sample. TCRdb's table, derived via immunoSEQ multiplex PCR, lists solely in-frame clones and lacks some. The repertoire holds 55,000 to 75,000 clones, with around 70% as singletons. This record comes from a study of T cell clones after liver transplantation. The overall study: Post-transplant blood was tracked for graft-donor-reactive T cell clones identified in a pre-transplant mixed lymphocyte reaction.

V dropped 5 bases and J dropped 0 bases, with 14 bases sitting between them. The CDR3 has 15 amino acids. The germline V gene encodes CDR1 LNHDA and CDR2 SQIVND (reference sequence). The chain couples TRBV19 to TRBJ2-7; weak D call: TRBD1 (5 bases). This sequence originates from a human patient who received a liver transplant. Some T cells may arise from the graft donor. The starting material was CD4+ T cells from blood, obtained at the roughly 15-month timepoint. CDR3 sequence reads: CASSRQPWGSYEQYF. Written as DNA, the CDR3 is TGTGCCAGTAGTCGACAGCCTTGGGGCTCCTACGAGCAGTACTTC.